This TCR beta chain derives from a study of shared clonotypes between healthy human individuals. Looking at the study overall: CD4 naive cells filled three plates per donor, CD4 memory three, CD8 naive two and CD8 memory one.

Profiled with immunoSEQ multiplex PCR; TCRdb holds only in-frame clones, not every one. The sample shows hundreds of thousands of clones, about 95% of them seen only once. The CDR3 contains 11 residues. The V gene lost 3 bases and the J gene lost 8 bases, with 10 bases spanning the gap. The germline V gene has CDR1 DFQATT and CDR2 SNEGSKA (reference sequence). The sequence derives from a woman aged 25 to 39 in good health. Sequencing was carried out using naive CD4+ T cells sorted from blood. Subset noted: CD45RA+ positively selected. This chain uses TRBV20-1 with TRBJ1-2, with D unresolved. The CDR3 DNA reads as TGCAGTGCTAGCGGGTTTTGGGGCTACACCTTC. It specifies CSASGFWGYTF.